This T cell receptor beta chain was observed in a study of shared clonotypes between healthy human individuals. Profiled with immunoSEQ multiplex PCR; TCRdb holds only in-frame clones, not every one. The table lists 2.3 million or so clones, approximately 95% of them singletons, with about 0.39% in the top ten. Of note for this clone: What it binds is not known.

V dropped 4 bases and J dropped 4; count of bases not matched to a gene: 12. Germline values: CDR1 LNHDA, CDR2 SQIVND (reference sequence). There are 17 residues in the CDR3. Study-wide results and limits: Naive subsets generally exceeded memory subsets in estimated richness.

The genes are TRBV19 and TRBJ1-2, with 10 bases aligning to TRBD1. The sample taken for sequencing was naive CD4+ T cells from PBMCs. Stated subset: CD45RA+ positively selected. The TCR sequence derives from a man aged 18 to 35 in good health. Some clones in this sample may be carry-over from other donors' samples. DNA for the CDR3: TGTGCCAGTAGTAGCCGACAGGGGGCCGGCGTACTCTATGGCTACACCTTC. It encodes CASSSRQGAGVLYGYTF.